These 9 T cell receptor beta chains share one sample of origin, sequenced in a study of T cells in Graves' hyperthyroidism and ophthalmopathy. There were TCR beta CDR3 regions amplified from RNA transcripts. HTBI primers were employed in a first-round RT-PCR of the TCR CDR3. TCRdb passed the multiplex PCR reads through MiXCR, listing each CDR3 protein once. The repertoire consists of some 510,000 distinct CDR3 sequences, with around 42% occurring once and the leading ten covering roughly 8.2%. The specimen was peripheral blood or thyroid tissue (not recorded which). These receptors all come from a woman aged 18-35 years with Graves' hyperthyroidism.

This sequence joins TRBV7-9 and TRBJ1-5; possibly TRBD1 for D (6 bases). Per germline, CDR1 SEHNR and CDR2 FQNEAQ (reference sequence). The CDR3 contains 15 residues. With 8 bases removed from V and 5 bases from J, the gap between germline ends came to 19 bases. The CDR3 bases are TGTGCCAGCTCACGGGGGGGCTTAGCGGATCAGCCCCAGCATTTT. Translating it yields CASSRGGLADQPQHF.

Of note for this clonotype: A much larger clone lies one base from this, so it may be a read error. CDR3 nucleotide sequence: TGTGCCAGCAGCGCCCCGGACAGCAATGGCTACACCTTC. The encoded protein is CASSAPDSNGYTF. The chain joins TRBV7-6 to TRBJ1-2; D perhaps matches TRBD1 (6 bases). Trimming removed 5 bases from V and 6 bases from J, with 13 bases in between. Germline V lookup: CDR1 SGHVS, CDR2 FNYEAQ. CDR3 length: 13 residues.

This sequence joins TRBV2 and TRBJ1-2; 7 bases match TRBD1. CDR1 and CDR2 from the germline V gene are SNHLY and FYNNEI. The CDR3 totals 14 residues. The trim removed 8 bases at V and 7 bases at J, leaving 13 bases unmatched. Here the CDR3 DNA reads TGTGCCAGCTCACCAGGGACAGCCGAGAGTGGCTACACCTTC. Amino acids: CASSPGTAESGYTF.

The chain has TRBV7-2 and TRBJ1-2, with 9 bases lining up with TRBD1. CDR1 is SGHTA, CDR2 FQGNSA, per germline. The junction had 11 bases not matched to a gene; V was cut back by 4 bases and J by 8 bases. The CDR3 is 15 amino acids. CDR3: CASSSSGQGLRGYTF. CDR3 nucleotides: TGTGCCAGCAGCTCATCTGGACAGGGGCTTAGAGGCTACACCTTC.

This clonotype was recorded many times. CDR3 DNA sequence: TGTGCCAGCAGCCGGGACAGGGGCACTGAAGCTTTCTTT. Residues: CASSRDRGTEAFF. This chain connects TRBV7-3 to TRBJ1-1; 10 nucleotides agree with TRBD1. The CDR3 runs 13 residues. Trimming removed 5 bases from V and 4 bases from J; junction bases left unmatched: 1. Germline V gene lookup returns CDR1 SGHTA and CDR2 FQGTGA.

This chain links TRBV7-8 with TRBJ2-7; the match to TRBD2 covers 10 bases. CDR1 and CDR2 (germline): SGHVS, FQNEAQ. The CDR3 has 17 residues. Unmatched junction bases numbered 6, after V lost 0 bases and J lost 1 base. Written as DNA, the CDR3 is TGTGCCAGCAGCTTAGCGACCCTAGCGGGAGAATCCTACGAGCAGTACTTC. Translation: CASSLATLAGESYEQYF.

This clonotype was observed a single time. CDR3 in amino acids: CASSVDRWGMNTEAFF. DNA for the CDR3: TGTGCCAGCAGCGTAGACAGATGGGGAATGAACACTGAAGCTTTCTTT. The genes are TRBV9 and TRBJ1-1; no clear D. CDR1 is SGDLS, CDR2 YYNGEE, per germline. The length of the CDR3 is 16 residues. V was cut by 0 bases and J by 0 bases, with 12 bases left in between.

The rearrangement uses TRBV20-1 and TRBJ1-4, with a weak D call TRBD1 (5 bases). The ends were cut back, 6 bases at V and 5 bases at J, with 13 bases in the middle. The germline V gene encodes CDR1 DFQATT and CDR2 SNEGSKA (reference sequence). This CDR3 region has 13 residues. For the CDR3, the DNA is TGCAGTGCCGGGGACTCCTGGAATGAAAAACTGTTTTTT. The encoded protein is CSAGDSWNEKLFF.

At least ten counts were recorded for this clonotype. The CDR3 sequence is CSVEAQPAFF. The CDR3 DNA is TGCAGCGTTGAGGCCCAGCCGGCTTTCTTT. The V call is TRBV29-1, the J call TRBJ1-1; D is unresolved. CDR1 is SQVTM, CDR2 ANQGSEA, per germline. This CDR3 has 10 residues. V was shortened by 3 bases and J by 11 bases, with 10 bases between the two germline ends.